The 19 T cell receptor beta chains below were found in one sample sequenced in a study. MiXCR, applied by TCRdb to the 5' RACE reads, yields one record per CDR3 protein. The sample contains 53,000 or so distinct CDR3 sequences, roughly a quarter of which appear only once. Sequenced: tumor-infiltrating naive CD4+ T cells sorted from the breast tumor. The subset denotes: naive CD4+ T cells, CD4+CD45RA+CD25-. Source of these receptors: a female donor with breast cancer.

The chain uses TRBV6-5 and TRBJ1-5; D is possibly TRBD1 (6 bases). The CDR3 loop spans 14 amino acids. V was cut by 6 bases and J by 7 bases, with 16 bases left in between. From germline, CDR1 is MNHEY and CDR2 SVGAGI. The CDR3 DNA sequence: TGTGCCAGCAGAAACTCTGGGGGCGAACAGCCCCAGCATTTT. Amino acid sequence: CASRNSGGEQPQHF.

The rearrangement uses TRBV5-1 and TRBJ1-3; D not resolved. The CDR3 extends over 15 amino acids. Germline CDR1 reads SGHRS; CDR2 reads YFSETQ. Trimming took 0 bases from V and 0 from J, leaving 7 bases between them. The CDR3 loop is CASSLGGSSGNTIYF. CDR3 nucleotide sequence: TGCGCCAGCAGCTTGGGTGGCAGCTCTGGAAACACCATATATTTT.

The chain couples TRBV2 to TRBJ1-1; possible D gene TRBD1, 5 bases. This CDR3 is 14 amino acids long. With 2 bases removed from V and 0 bases from J, the gap between germline ends came to 7 bases. The germline V gene has CDR1 SNHLY and CDR2 FYNNEI. CDR3 protein: CASSETGLNTEAFF. CDR3 sequence (DNA): TGTGCCAGCAGTGAAACAGGACTGAACACTGAAGCTTTCTTT.

The chain recombines TRBV18 with TRBJ1-5; 11 nucleotides line up with TRBD1. The germline V gene has CDR1 KGHSH and CDR2 LQKENI. The CDR3 totals 15 residues. With V trimmed by 2 bases and J by 5 bases, 2 bases remained unmatched. CDR3 nucleotides: TGTGCCAGCTCACCAAGGGACAGGGGGGATCAGCCCCAGCATTTT. Its translation is CASSPRDRGDQPQHF.

This clonotype was recorded many times. The chain recombines TRBV12-3 or TRBV12-4 with TRBJ2-7, with 10 nucleotides matching TRBD2. CDR3 length equals 13 residues. J lost 7 bases, V lost 7 bases, and 7 bases had no gene match. The CDR3: CASILAGTGEQYF. For the CDR3, the DNA is TGTGCCAGCATACTAGCGGGGACCGGGGAGCAGTACTTC.

This chain links TRBV7-3 with TRBJ1-1; D not resolved. CDR1 SGHTA and CDR2 FQGTGA come from the germline V gene. The CDR3 runs to 12 residues. Trimming cost V 6 bases and J 4 bases, with 9 bases left between them. CDR3 region: CASRGLATEAFF. The CDR3 region has the DNA TGTGCCAGCAGAGGCCTCGCCACTGAAGCTTTCTTT. The variable domain in full, with the rest retrieved from reference TRBV7-3 and TRBJ1-1, is GAGVSQTPSNKVTEKGKYVELRCDPISGHTALYWYRQSLGQGPEFLIYFQGTGAADDSGLPNDRFFAVRPEGSVSTLKIQRTERGDSAVYLCASRGLATEAFFGQGTRLTVV.

The chain recombines TRBV5-1 with TRBJ2-7; D might be TRBD1 (6 bases). The CDR3 sequence is 16 residues long. Germline V gene lookup returns CDR1 SGHRS and CDR2 YFSETQ. Deletions cut 1 base from V and 4 bases from J, with 18 bases between. CDR3 nucleotides: TGCGCCAGCAGCTTGACTCCCTCCGGACAGACATACGAGCAGTACTTC. Protein: CASSLTPSGQTYEQYF.

The chain employs TRBV29-1 and TRBJ1-2, with D unresolved. The CDR3 runs 13 residues. V lost 7 bases and J lost 4, with 16 bases in between. Germline V gene lookup returns CDR1 SQVTM and CDR2 ANQGSEA. In DNA form, the CDR3 reads TGCAGCGGCGCCCCTTGGGGTCCCTATGGCTACACCTTC. It is translated as CSGAPWGPYGYTF.

This clonotype was observed a handful of times. This rearrangement joins TRBV7-3 to TRBJ2-1, with D possibly being TRBD1 or TRBD2 (5 bases each). CDR1 and CDR2 (germline): SGHTA, FQGTGA. With 5 bases removed from V and 1 base from J, the gap between germline ends came to 18 bases. The CDR3 sequence is 17 residues long. CDR3 sequence reads: CASSPGHGRASYNEQFF. In DNA, the CDR3 is TGTGCCAGCAGCCCGGGGCATGGAAGGGCTTCCTACAATGAGCAGTTCTTC.

The chain couples TRBV5-1 to TRBJ1-2; a possible D gene is TRBD1 (5 bases). The CDR3 spans 15 residues. With 4 bases removed from V and 4 bases from J, the gap between germline ends came to 17 bases. CDR1 is SGHRS, CDR2 YFSETQ, per germline. In DNA, the CDR3 is TGCGCCAGCAGCCCCCGATTGGGGGAGTCCTATGGCTACACCTTC. This translates into CASSPRLGESYGYTF.

The CDR3 loop is CASSSGTWDTGELFF. The CDR3 region has the DNA TGTGCCAGCAGTTCTGGGACTTGGGACACCGGGGAGCTGTTTTTT. J is TRBJ2-2 and V is TRBV6-6; a possible D gene is TRBD2 (6 bases). The germline V gene has CDR1 MNHNY and CDR2 SVGAGI (reference sequence). The CDR3 extends over 15 amino acids. V was shortened by 4 bases and J by 3 bases, with 12 bases between the two germline ends.

In regard to this clonotype: A much bigger clone sits one base away, suggesting this may be a read error. The chain joins TRBV5-1 to TRBJ2-1; D is undetermined. In germline, CDR1 is SGHRS, CDR2 YFSETQ. The V end was cut by 4 bases, the J end by 16 bases, with 21 bases between. This CDR3 has 13 amino acids. The CDR3 spells CASSHGRVYNPFF. For the CDR3, the DNA is TGCGCCAGCAGCCACGGCCGGGTGTACAACCCCTTCTTC.

This clonotype has more than one count but fewer than ten. The chain combines TRBV20-1 with TRBJ1-1; D uncertain. Trimming shortened V by 5 bases and J by 0 bases, and 13 bases separated the two germline ends. The CDR3 runs 14 residues. Germline CDR1 is DFQATT and CDR2 is SNEGSKA (reference sequence). The CDR3 DNA follows: TGCAGTGCTCGGAGGGAGGGCTTGAACACTGAAGCTTTCTTT. This sequence encodes CSARREGLNTEAFF.

The gene calls are TRBV28 and TRBJ1-6; a possible D gene is TRBD1 (5 bases). This CDR3 spans 15 amino acids. Trimming left V 7 bases short and J 4 bases short, with 14 bases between. Germline V gene lookup returns CDR1 MDHEN and CDR2 SYDVKM. CDR3 region: CASTGWEGYNSPLHF. As DNA, the CDR3 is TGTGCCAGCACCGGATGGGAGGGGTATAATTCACCCCTCCACTTT.

This clonotype was counted ten times or more. This chain's CDR3 is CASSLGEGLDGTDTQYF. CDR3 nucleotides: TGTGCCAGCAGCCTGGGTGAGGGGCTCGACGGCACAGATACGCAGTATTTT. The rearrangement uses TRBV7-9 and TRBJ2-3; D may match TRBD1 or TRBD2 (5 bases each). Looked up from germline, CDR1 is SEHNR and CDR2 is FQNEAQ (reference sequence). Deletions cut 5 bases from V and 1 base from J, with 19 bases between. The CDR3 contains 17 residues.

Ten or more counts support this clonotype. The chain uses TRBV7-8 and TRBJ2-7, with TRBD1 identical over 7 bases. The CDR3 contains 14 residues. V shed 5 bases, J shed 5 bases, and the junction held 9 bases outside the gene matches. Germline CDR1 reads SGHVS; CDR2 reads FQNEAQ. The CDR3 nucleotides read TGTGCCAGCAGCACCCTACAGGGGCACCACGAGCAGTACTTC. As protein: CASSTLQGHHEQYF.

By sample fraction, this clonotype is medium-sized. This rearrangement joins TRBV24-1 to TRBJ1-5, with D maybe TRBD1 (5 bases). The CDR3 runs to 14 residues. Trimming took 5 bases from V and 4 from J, leaving 11 bases between them. CDR1 is KGHDR and CDR2 is SFDVKD in the germline V gene. For the CDR3, the DNA is TGTGCCACCAGTGGTGACAGCTGGAATCAGCCCCAGCATTTT. Translated, it gives CATSGDSWNQPQHF.

The chain is built from TRBV5-1 and TRBJ2-1; D is ambiguous. V lost 1 base to trimming and J lost 5 bases, with 10 bases between them. Germline CDR1 and CDR2: SGHRS and YFSETQ. The CDR3 is 14 amino acids. For the CDR3, the DNA is TGCGCCAGCAGCTTGATGACTGGGGACAATGAGCAGTTCTTC. Its protein product is CASSLMTGDNEQFF.

This clonotype was observed many times. The chain employs TRBV27 and TRBJ1-1; D possibly corresponds to TRBD1 (6 bases). CDR1 and CDR2 (germline): MNHEY, SMNVEV (reference sequence). The CDR3 spans 14 residues. The ends were cut back, 4 bases at V and 7 bases at J, with 16 bases in the middle. The CDR3 loop reads CASSSYRENGEAFF. CDR3 DNA sequence: TGTGCCAGCAGTTCCTACAGGGAAAATGGTGAAGCTTTCTTT.